This T cell receptor (beta chain) was documented in a study of T cell responses to AZD1222 COVID-19 vaccine. General study points: Baseline serology detected seropositivity in only five or six AZD1222 recipients. An increase in Spike-specific TCR breadth and depth was observed after two AZD1222 doses. The sample set comprised mostly white British donors with more females, and clonal diversity was possibly underestimated.

Germline assignment: CDR1 MDHEN and CDR2 SYDVKM. CDR3 length: 18 residues. V was clipped by 5 bases and J by 0 bases, with 20 bases between them. Assay used: immunoSEQ multiplex PCR; TCRdb lists only in-frame clones, some missing. The data contain tens of thousands of clones, roughly three quarters of them singletons. A remark on this clone: Its target is not known.

J is TRBJ1-5 and V is TRBV28, with unresolved D. This sequence was found in an adult in good health. The sample consisted of peripheral blood, taken on day 0 of MenACWY control vaccination. The CDR3 region has the DNA TGTGCCAGCAGTCCCCCCACGGGCGGAAGGTATAGCAATCAGCCCCAGCATTTT. Amino acids: CASSPPTGGRYSNQPQHF.